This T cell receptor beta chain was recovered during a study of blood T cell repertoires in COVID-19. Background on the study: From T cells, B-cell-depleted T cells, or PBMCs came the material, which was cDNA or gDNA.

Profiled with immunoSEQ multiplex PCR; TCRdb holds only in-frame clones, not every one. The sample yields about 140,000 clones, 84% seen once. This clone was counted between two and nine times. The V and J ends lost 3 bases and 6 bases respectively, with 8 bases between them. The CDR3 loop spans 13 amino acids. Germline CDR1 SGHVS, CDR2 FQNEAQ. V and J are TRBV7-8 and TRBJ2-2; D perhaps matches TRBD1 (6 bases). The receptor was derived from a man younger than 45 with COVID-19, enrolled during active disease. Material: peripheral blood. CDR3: CASSFRGSGELFF. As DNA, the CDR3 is TGTGCCAGCAGCTTCAGGGGTTCCGGGGAGCTGTTTTTT.